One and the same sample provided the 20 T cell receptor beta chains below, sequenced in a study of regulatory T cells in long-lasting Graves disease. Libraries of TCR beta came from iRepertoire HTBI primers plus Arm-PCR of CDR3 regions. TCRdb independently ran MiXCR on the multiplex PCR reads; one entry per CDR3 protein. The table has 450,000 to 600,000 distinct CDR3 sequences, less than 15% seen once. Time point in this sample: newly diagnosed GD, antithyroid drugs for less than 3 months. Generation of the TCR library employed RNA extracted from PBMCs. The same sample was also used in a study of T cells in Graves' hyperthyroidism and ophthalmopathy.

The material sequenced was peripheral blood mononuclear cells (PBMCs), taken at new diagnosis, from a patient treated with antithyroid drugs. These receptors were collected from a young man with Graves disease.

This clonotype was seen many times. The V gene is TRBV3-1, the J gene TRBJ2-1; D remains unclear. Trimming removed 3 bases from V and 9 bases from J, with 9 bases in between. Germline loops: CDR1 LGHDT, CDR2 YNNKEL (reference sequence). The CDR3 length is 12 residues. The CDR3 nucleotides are TGTGCCAGCAGCCACATGAATGGTGAGCAGTTCTTC. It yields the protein CASSHMNGEQFF.

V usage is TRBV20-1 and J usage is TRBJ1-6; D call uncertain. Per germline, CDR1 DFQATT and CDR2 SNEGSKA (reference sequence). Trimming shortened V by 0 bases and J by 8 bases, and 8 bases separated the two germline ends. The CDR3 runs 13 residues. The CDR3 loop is CSARELLHSPLHF. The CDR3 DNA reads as TGCAGTGCTAGAGAACTACTTCATTCACCCCTCCACTTT.

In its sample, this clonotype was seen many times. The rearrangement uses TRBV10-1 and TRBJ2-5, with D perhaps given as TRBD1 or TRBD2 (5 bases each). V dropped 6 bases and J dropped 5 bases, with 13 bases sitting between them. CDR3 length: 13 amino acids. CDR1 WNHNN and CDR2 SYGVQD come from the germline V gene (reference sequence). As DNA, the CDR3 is TGCGCCAGCAGCTTGAGGGGTACGGAGACCCAGTACTTC. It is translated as CASSLRGTETQYF.

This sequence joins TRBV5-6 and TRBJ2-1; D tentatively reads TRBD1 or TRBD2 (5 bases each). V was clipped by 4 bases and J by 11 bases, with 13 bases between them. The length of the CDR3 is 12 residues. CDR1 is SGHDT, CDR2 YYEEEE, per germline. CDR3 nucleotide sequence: TGTGCCAGCAGCGAACCCCGGGACCAGCAGTTCTTC. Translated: CASSEPRDQQFF.

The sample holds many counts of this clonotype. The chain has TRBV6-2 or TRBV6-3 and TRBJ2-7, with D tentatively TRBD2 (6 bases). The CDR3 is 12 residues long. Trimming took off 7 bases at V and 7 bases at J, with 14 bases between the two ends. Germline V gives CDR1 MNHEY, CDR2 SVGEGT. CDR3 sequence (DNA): TGTGCCAGCAAGCCGGGAGCTGCTGAGCAGTACTTC. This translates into CASKPGAAEQYF.

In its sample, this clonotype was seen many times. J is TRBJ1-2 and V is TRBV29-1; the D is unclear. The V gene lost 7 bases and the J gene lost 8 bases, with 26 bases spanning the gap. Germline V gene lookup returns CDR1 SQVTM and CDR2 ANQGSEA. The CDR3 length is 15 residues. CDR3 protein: CSAREGPSPARGYTF. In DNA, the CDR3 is TGCAGCGCTAGGGAAGGGCCTTCCCCAGCGAGGGGCTACACCTTC.

CDR3 nucleotides: TGTGCCAGCAGCCCGTTCCGAACGGGATACGAGCAGTACTTC. Its translation: CASSPFRTGYEQYF. This chain connects TRBV27 to TRBJ2-7; TRBD2 might be the D (5 bases). The germline V gene has CDR1 MNHEY and CDR2 SMNVEV (reference sequence). V was trimmed by 6 bases and J by 4 bases, leaving 16 bases between them. The CDR3 sequence is 14 residues long.

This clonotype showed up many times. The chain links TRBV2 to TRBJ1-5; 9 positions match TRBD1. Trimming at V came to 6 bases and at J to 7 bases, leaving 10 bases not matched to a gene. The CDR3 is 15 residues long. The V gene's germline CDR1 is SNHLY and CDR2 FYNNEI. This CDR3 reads CASSQQGARQQPQHF. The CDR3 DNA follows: TGTGCCAGCAGCCAACAGGGGGCACGGCAGCAGCCCCAGCATTTT.

The chain's CDR3 is CASSRISGSSYNEQFF. For the CDR3, the DNA is TGTGCCAGCAGCCGGATCTCGGGGAGCTCCTACAATGAGCAGTTCTTC. V is TRBV3-1 and J is TRBJ2-1; possible D gene TRBD2, 5 bases. Germline CDR1 reads LGHDT; CDR2 reads YNNKEL (reference sequence). The ends were cut back, 4 bases at V and 0 bases at J, with 13 bases in the middle. There are 16 residues in the CDR3.

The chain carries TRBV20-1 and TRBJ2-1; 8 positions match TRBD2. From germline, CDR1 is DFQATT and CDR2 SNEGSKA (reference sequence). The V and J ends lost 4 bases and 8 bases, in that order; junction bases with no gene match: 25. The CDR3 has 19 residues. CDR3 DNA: TGCAGTGCTAAACCCCCCGCGGGGGGCTTGCGGGAAGGTTCCTATGAGCAGTTCTTC. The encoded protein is CSAKPPAGGLREGSYEQFF.

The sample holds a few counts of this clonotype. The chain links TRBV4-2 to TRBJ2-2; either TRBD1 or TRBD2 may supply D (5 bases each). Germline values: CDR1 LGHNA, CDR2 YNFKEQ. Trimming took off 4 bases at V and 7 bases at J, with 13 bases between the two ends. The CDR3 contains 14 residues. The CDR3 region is CASSRDRMVGELFF. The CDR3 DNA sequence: TGTGCCAGCAGCCGGGACCGGATGGTCGGGGAGCTGTTTTTT.

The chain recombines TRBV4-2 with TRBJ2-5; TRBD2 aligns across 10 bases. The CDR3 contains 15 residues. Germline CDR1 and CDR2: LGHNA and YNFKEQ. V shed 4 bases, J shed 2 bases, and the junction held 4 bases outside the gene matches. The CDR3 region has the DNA TGTGCCAGCAGCCTTACTAGCGGGGTACAAGAGACCCAGTACTTC. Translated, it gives CASSLTSGVQETQYF.

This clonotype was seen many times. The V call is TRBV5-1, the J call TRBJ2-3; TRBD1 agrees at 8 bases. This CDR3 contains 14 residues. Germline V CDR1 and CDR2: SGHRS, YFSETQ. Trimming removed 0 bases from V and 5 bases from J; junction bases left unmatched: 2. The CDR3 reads CASSLGQGRDTQYF. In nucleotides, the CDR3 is TGCGCCAGCAGCTTGGGACAGGGGAGAGATACGCAGTATTTT.

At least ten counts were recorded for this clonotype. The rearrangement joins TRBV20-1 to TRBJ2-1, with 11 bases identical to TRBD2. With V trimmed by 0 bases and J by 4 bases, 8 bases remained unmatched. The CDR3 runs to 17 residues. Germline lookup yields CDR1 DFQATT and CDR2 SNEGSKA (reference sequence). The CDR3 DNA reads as TGCAGTGCTAGAGATTTTAGCGGGAGGGCGGGGTACAATGAGCAGTTCTTC. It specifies CSARDFSGRAGYNEQFF.

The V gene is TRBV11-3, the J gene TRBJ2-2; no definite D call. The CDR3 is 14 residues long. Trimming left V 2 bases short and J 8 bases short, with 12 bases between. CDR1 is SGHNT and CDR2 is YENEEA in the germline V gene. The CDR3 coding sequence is TGTGCCAGCAGCTTATACCGGGCAGGTGGGGAGCTGTTTTTT. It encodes CASSLYRAGGELFF.

This CDR3 reads CASSMITASEETQYF. The CDR3 nucleotides read TGTGCCAGTAGTATGATAACAGCTTCGGAAGAGACCCAGTACTTC. V usage is TRBV19 and J usage is TRBJ2-5; D not certain. Trimming removed 3 bases at V and 3 bases at J, with 14 bases between. Germline assignment: CDR1 LNHDA and CDR2 SQIVND (reference sequence). The CDR3 runs 15 residues. The variable domain in full, with the rest retrieved from reference TRBV19 and TRBJ2-5, is DGGITQSPKYLFRKEGQNVTLSCEQNLNHDAMYWYRQDPGQGLRLIYYSQIVNDFQKGDIAEGYSVSREKKESFPLTVTSAQKNPTAFYLCASSMITASEETQYFGPGTRLLVL.

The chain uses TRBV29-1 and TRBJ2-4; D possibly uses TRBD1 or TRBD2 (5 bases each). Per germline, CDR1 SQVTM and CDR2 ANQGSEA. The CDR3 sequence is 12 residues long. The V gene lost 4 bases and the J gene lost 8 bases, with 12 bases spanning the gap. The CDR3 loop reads CSVGFMGDIQYF. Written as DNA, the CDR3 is TGCAGCGTTGGTTTCATGGGGGACATTCAGTACTTC. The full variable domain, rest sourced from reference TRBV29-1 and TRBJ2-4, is SAVISQKPSRDICQRGTSLTIQCQVDSQVTMMFWYRQQPGQSLTLIATANQGSEATYESGFVIDKFPISRPNLTFSTLTVSNMSPEDSSIYLCSVGFMGDIQYFGAGTRLSVL.

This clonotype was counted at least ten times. For the CDR3, the DNA is TGTGCCAGCAGGGGACTTAGCGATACGCAGTATTTT. Translated, it gives CASRGLSDTQYF. V and J are TRBV6-1 and TRBJ2-3, with a possible D match to TRBD2 (6 bases). CDR1 and CDR2 (germline): MNHNS, SASEGT. The CDR3 has 12 residues. The V gene lost 6 bases and the J gene lost 6 bases, with 10 bases spanning the gap.

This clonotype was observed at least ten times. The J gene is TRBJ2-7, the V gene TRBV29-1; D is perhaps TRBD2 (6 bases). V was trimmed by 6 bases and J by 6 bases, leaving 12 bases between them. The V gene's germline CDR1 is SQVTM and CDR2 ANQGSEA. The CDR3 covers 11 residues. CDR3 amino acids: CSVRGTAEQYF. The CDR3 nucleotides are TGCAGCGTACGCGGGACGGCCGAGCAGTACTTC.

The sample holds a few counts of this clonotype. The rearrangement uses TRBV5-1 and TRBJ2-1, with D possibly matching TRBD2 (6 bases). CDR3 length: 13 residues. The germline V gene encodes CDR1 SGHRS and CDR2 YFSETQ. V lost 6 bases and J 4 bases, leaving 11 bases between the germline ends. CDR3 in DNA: TGCGCCAGCATGGACGGGAGTTACAATGAGCAGTTCTTC. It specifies CASMDGSYNEQFF.